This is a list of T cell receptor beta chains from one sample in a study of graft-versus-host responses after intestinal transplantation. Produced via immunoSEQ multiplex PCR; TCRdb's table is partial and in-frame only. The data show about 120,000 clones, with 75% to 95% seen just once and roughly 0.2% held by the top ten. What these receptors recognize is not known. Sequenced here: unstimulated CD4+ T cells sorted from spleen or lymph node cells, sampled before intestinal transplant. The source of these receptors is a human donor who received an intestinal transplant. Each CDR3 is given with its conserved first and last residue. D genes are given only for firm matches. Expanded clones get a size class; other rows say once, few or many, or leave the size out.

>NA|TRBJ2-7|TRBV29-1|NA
CSVGPGSYYEQYF
TGCAGCGTTGGACCGGGATCCTACTACGAGCAGTACTTC
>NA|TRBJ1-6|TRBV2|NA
CASSGQNSPLHF
TGTGCCAGCAGTGGACAGAATTCACCCCTCCACTTT
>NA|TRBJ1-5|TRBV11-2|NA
CASSLDSGSNQPQHF
TGTGCCAGCAGCTTAGATTCGGGTAGCAATCAGCCCCAGCATTTT
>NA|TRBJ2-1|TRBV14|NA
CASSPQVYNEQFF
TGTGCCAGCAGCCCCCAGGTGTACAATGAGCAGTTCTTC
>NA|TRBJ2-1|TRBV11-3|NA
CASSTRENEQFF
TGTGCCAGCAGCACCCGGGAGAATGAGCAGTTCTTC
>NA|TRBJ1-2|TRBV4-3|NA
CASSQDGMGLSSSNYGYTF
TGCGCCAGCAGCCAAGATGGGATGGGGCTTTCCAGTTCTAACTATGGCTACACCTTC
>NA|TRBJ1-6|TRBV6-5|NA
CASSDSSYNSPLHF
TGTGCCAGCAGCGACAGCTCCTATAATTCACCCCTCCACTTT
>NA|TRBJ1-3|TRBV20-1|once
CSGSSGNTIYF
TGCAGTGGCAGCTCTGGAAACACCATATATTTT
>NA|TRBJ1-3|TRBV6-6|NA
CASSYSRTPGGTIYF
TGTGCCAGCAGTTACTCCAGGACACCCGGGGGGACCATATATTTT
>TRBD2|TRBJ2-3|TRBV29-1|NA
CSEASGFTDTQYF
TGCAGCGAGGCTAGCGGTTTCACAGATACGCAGTATTTT
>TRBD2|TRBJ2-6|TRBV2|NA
CASLAGPSGANVLTF
TGTGCCAGCCTAGCGGGGCCGTCTGGGGCCAACGTCCTGACTTTC
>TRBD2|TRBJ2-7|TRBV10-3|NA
CAISEYWGTSGRGEQYF
TGTGCCATCAGTGAGTATTGGGGGACTAGCGGGAGAGGCGAGCAGTACTTC
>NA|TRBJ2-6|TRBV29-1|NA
CSVEGGGSSGANVLTF
TGCAGCGTTGAAGGGGGCGGCTCCTCTGGGGCCAACGTCCTGACTTTC
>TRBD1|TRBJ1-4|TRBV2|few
CASRPRDRGSSSLFF
TGTGCCAGCAGGCCCCGGGACAGGGGGTCCTCTTCCCTGTTTTTT
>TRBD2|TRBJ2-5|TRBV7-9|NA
CASSPKRGADQETQYF
TGTGCCAGCAGCCCCAAGCGGGGGGCAGATCAAGAGACCCAGTACTTC
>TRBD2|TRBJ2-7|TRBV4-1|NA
CASSQDLVPGRGEQYF
TGCGCCAGCAGCCAAGATCTTGTACCGGGGAGGGGCGAGCAGTACTTC
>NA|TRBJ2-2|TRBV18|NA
CASSPRVTGTGELFF
TGTGCCAGCTCACCACGGGTGACTGGGACCGGGGAGCTGTTTTTT
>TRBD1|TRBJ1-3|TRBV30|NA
CAWSRDRAGNTIYF
TGTGCCTGGAGCCGGGACAGGGCTGGAAACACCATATATTTT
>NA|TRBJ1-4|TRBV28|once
CASSSPGGSTNEKLFF
TGTGCCAGCAGTTCCCCGGGGGGATCAACTAATGAAAAACTGTTTTTT
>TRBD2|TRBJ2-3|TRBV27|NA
CASSVAGGQDTQYF
TGTGCCAGCAGTGTAGCGGGGGGGCAAGATACGCAGTATTTT
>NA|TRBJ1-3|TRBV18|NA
CASSPLADTIYF
TGTGCCAGCTCACCTTTAGCGGACACCATATATTTT
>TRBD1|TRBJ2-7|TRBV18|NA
CASSPRTGGSYEQYF
TGTGCCAGCTCACCAAGGACAGGGGGTTCCTACGAGCAGTACTTC
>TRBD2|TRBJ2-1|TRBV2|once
CASSTLGGPWNEQFF
TGTGCCAGCAGTACCTTGGGAGGGCCGTGGAATGAGCAGTTCTTC
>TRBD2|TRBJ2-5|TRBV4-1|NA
CASSTWTRLETQYF
TGCGCCAGCAGCACCTGGACTAGATTGGAGACCCAGTACTTC
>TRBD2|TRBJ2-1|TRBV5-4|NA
CASSTHVSGGRANEQFF
TGTGCCAGCAGTACCCACGTTAGCGGGGGTCGGGCCAATGAGCAGTTCTTC
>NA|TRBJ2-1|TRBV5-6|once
CASTPPLNYNEQFF
TGTGCCAGCACTCCCCCACTGAACTACAATGAGCAGTTCTTC
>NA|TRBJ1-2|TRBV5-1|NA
CASSLSGSYGYTF
TGCGCCAGCAGCTTGTCGGGGTCCTATGGCTACACCTTC
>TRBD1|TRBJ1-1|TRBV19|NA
CASSLDRVRDTEAFF
TGTGCCAGTAGTCTAGACAGGGTACGAGACACTGAAGCTTTCTTT
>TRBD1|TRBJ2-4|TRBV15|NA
CATSRDYLSGDSKNIQYF
TGTGCCACCAGCAGAGATTACCTAAGTGGGGACAGCAAAAACATTCAGTACTTC
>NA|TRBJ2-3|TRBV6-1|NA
CASLSSTDTQYF
TGTGCCAGTCTCTCTAGCACAGATACGCAGTATTTT
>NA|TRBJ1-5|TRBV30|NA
CAWGARGGNQPQHF
TGTGCCTGGGGTGCCAGGGGTGGAAATCAGCCCCAGCATTTT
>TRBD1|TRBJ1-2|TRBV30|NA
CAWSLGTGRNYGYTF
TGTGCCTGGAGCTTAGGGACAGGAAGAAACTATGGCTACACCTTC
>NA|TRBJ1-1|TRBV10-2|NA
CASTGGVGNTEAFF
TGCGCCAGCACCGGGGGGGTCGGGAACACTGAAGCTTTCTTT
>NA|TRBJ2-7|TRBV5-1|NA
CASSLALGVSGEQYF
TGCGCCAGCAGCTTGGCCTTAGGTGTATCGGGCGAGCAGTACTTC
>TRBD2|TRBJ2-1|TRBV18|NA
CASSQIAGAGSYNEQFF
TGTGCCAGCTCACAAATAGCGGGAGCCGGTTCCTACAATGAGCAGTTCTTC
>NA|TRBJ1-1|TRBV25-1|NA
CASSDGGLNTEAFF
TGTGCCAGCAGTGACGGGGGACTGAACACTGAAGCTTTCTTT
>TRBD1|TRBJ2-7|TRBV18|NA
CASSPQGQGNYEQYF
TGTGCCAGCTCACCACAGGGACAGGGTAACTACGAGCAGTACTTC
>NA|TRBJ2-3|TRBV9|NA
CASSGGAGWGTDTQYF
TGTGCCAGCAGCGGTGGGGCAGGTTGGGGCACAGATACGCAGTATTTT
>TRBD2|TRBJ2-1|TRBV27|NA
CASLPGRGGNEQFF
TGTGCCAGCCTCCCCGGGAGGGGAGGGAATGAGCAGTTCTTC
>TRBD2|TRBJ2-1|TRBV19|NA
CASSIGTSGIYVGEQFF
TGTGCCAGTAGTATCGGGACTAGCGGGATCTACGTCGGTGAGCAGTTCTTC
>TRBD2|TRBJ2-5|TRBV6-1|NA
CASTFGLVETQYF
TGTGCCAGCACCTTTGGACTAGTCGAGACCCAGTACTTC
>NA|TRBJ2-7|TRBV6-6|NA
CASSYPGTASYEQYF
TGTGCCAGCAGTTACCCCGGGACTGCCTCCTACGAGCAGTACTTC
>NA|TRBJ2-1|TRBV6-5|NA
CASSRTDNEQFF
TGTGCCAGCAGTAGGACAGACAATGAGCAGTTCTTC
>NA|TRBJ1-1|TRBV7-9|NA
CASSLVPYREALGTEAFF
TGTGCCAGCAGCTTAGTACCGTATCGAGAGGCATTGGGCACTGAAGCTTTCTTT
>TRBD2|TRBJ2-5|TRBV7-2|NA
CASSSWAGGEETQYF
TGTGCCAGCAGCTCCTGGGCGGGGGGGGAAGAGACCCAGTACTTC
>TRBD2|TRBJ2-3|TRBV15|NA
CATSRSPGGAPSTDTQYF
TGTGCCACCAGCAGAAGCCCCGGGGGGGCCCCTAGCACAGATACGCAGTATTTT
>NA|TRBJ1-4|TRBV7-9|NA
CASSLGRDGGLTNEKLFF
TGTGCCAGCAGCTTAGGACGAGACGGAGGACTAACTAATGAAAAACTGTTTTTT
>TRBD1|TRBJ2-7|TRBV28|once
CVSTSGGEGALYEQYF
TGTGTCAGCACCTCTGGGGGAGAGGGGGCCCTCTACGAGCAGTACTTC
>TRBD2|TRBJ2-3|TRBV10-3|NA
CAIGGTSIDTQYF
TGTGCCATCGGGGGGACTAGCATCGATACGCAGTATTTT
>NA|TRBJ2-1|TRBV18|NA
CASLGDTSYNEQFF
TGTGCCAGCCTAGGGGACACATCCTACAATGAGCAGTTCTTC
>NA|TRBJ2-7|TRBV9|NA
CASSVELGAGYEQYF
TGTGCCAGCAGCGTAGAATTAGGGGCCGGGTACGAGCAGTACTTC